This record looks at one TCR beta chain sequence and its context. Its specificity is not known. The data originate from a study of identical twins. MiXCR, applied by TCRdb to the 5' RACE reads, yields one record per CDR3 protein. The data show 400,000 to 500,000 distinct CDR3 sequences, about 18% seen once. General study points: There were fewer insertions in abundant cord blood beta clonotypes, but memory repertoires showed no such pattern.

CDR1 is SGHDT, CDR2 YYEEEE, per germline. There are 13 residues in the CDR3. Trimming took 6 bases from V and 9 from J; bases not matched to a gene: 8. The chain has TRBV5-6 and TRBJ2-1, with 8 bases lining up with TRBD2. This clonotype originated in a man aged 50-59 years in good health. Specimen: naive T cells sorted from blood. The CDR3 nucleotides read TGTGCCAGCACTGCTAGCGGGCTAGGTGAGCAGTTCTTC. Its protein product is CASTASGLGEQFF.